This T cell receptor (beta chain) derives from a study of Graves' ophthalmopathy and Graves' hyperthyroidism. Study observations and caveats: Blood also held most thyroid clonotypes expanded above 0.001 frequency.

V lost 2 bases to trimming and J lost 2 bases; unmatched junction nucleotides: 6. The CDR3 covers 16 residues. CDR1 and CDR2 from the germline V gene are SGHVS and FQNEAQ. Turning to this clonotype: No antigen is known for it.

Ineligible for inclusion were patients with other autoimmune diseases, uncontrolled infections, pregnancy or lactation. Transcripts of RNA were the source for amplifying TCR beta CDR3 regions. Investigators did first-round RT-PCR with HTBI primers, then second-round multiplex PCR. TCRdb used MiXCR to reprocess the multiplex PCR reads, holding one entry per CDR3 protein. The sample shows 450,000 to 600,000 distinct CDR3 sequences, approximately 35% of them seen only once. The TCR originated in an adult man with Graves' hyperthyroidism. J is TRBJ2-3 and V is TRBV7-8, with 8 bases lining up with TRBD2. The sequenced sample consisted of peripheral blood or thyroid tissue (not recorded which). CDR3 bases: TGTGCCAGCAGCTTAATGGGTAGCGGGGTCACAGATACGCAGTATTTT. Translation gives CASSLMGSGVTDTQYF.